The 20 T cell receptor beta chains listed next were all sequenced from one sample in a study of blood T cell repertoires in COVID-19. Clones were read by immunoSEQ multiplex PCR, and TCRdb kept only the in-frame ones, dropping some. The data hold 300,000 to 400,000 clones, with around 92% observed a single time. Sequenced sample: peripheral blood. These receptor sequences come from a woman in her twenties or thirties with COVID-19, enrolled during active disease.

The gene calls are TRBV5-1 and TRBJ2-1, with D tentatively TRBD1 (6 bases). The V and J ends lost 4 bases and 3 bases respectively, with 14 bases between them. Germline CDR1 reads SGHRS; CDR2 reads YFSETQ. This CDR3 comprises 15 residues. CDR3 sequence (DNA): TGCGCCAGCAGCCCGACCCGGGACAACTACAATGAGCAGTTCTTC. It codes for CASSPTRDNYNEQFF.

There are a few counts of this clone. The chain joins TRBV7-8 to TRBJ2-7; TRBD1 might be the D (6 bases). V was shortened by 5 bases and J by 2 bases, with 13 bases between the two germline ends. The CDR3 has 14 amino acids. Per germline, CDR1 SGHVS and CDR2 FQNEAQ. The CDR3 reads CASSASAGAYEQYV. The CDR3 nucleotides are TGTGCCAGCAGCGCCTCGGCAGGGGCCTACGAGCAGTACGTC.

This clone occurred once. V is TRBV7-9 and J is TRBJ2-2; 7 nucleotides agree with TRBD2. Losses at the gene ends were 1 base for V and 6 bases for J; bases not matched to a gene: 8. CDR1 and CDR2 (germline): SEHNR, FQNEAQ (reference sequence). The CDR3 sequence is 16 residues long. CDR3 in amino acids: CASSLVGRVGAGELFF. In nucleotides, the CDR3 is TGTGCCAGCAGCTTAGTTGGGAGGGTTGGCGCCGGGGAGCTGTTTTTT.

As DNA, the CDR3 is TGCGCCAGCAGCCACCAACAGGGTTTGGGGAATTCACCCCTCCACTTT. It yields the protein CASSHQQGLGNSPLHF. This chain links TRBV4-1 with TRBJ1-6; a weak D match, TRBD1 (6 bases). The CDR3 contains 16 residues. V was shortened by 3 bases and J by 7 bases, with 16 bases between the two germline ends. Germline CDR1 MGHRA, CDR2 YSYEKL.

Here the CDR3 reads CASSRKGLAGNVYSYEQYF. DNA for the CDR3: TGTGCCAGCAGCCGAAAGGGACTAGCGGGAAACGTTTATTCCTACGAGCAGTACTTC. V gene TRBV3-1 (or the pseudogene TRBV3-2) combines with J gene TRBJ2-7; 13 nucleotides align to TRBD2. The CDR3 consists of 19 residues. Germline values: CDR1 LGHDT, CDR2 YNNKEL (reference sequence). Trimming at V came to 4 bases and at J to 1 base, leaving 13 bases not matched to a gene.

The CDR3 DNA sequence: TGTGCCAGCTCATCTTCGGCGGACACTGAAGCTTTCTTT. Encoded protein: CASSSSADTEAFF. This chain connects TRBV18 to TRBJ1-1; D gene unclear. Germline CDR1 KGHSH, CDR2 LQKENI. Trimming removed 5 bases at V and 3 bases at J, with 10 bases between. The CDR3 spans 13 residues.

Only a few counts were recorded for this clone. This chain joins TRBV11-2 and TRBJ2-2; 7 bases line up with TRBD1. V lost 0 bases to trimming and J lost 2 bases; unmatched junction nucleotides: 3. Germline V gene data show CDR1 as SGHAT and CDR2 as FQNNGV. This CDR3 contains 16 residues. The CDR3 region is CASSLDRQGNTGELFF. CDR3 bases: TGTGCCAGCAGCTTAGACCGACAGGGTAACACCGGGGAGCTGTTTTTT.

The chain couples TRBV2 to TRBJ1-4, with D possibly matching TRBD1 (5 bases). V lost 8 bases and J lost 8, with 18 bases in between. The CDR3 runs to 14 residues. Germline V gene lookup returns CDR1 SNHLY and CDR2 FYNNEI. The CDR3 DNA reads as TGTGCCAGCCAGGGTACCCAGGATTGGGAAAAACTGTTTTTT. Protein sequence: CASQGTQDWEKLFF. The complete variable domain, with remaining parts taken from reference TRBV2 and TRBJ1-4, reads EPEVTQTPSHQVTQMGQEVILRCVPISNHLYFYWYRQILGQKVEFLVSFYNNEISEKSEIFDDQFSVERPDGSNFTLKIRSTKLEDSAMYFCASQGTQDWEKLFFGSGTQLSVL.

This sequence joins TRBV6-5 and TRBJ2-7, with D possibly matching TRBD2 (6 bases). CDR3 length equals 15 residues. Germline V gives CDR1 MNHEY, CDR2 SVGAGI. With 5 bases removed from V and 7 bases from J, the gap between germline ends came to 21 bases. The chain's CDR3 is CASSPLRGSPGEQYF. In nucleotides, the CDR3 is TGTGCCAGCAGTCCCCTGCGGGGAAGCCCAGGGGAGCAGTACTTC.

The rearrangement links TRBV5-6 to TRBJ2-2; possible D gene TRBD1, 5 bases. This CDR3 has 15 amino acids. With 1 base removed from V and 5 bases from J, the gap between germline ends came to 12 bases. Germline V gives CDR1 SGHDT, CDR2 YYEEEE. The chain's CDR3 is CASSLQGLRTGELFF. For the CDR3, the DNA is TGTGCCAGCAGCTTGCAGGGTTTGAGAACCGGGGAGCTGTTTTTT.

Note on this clone: Other DNA variants within this sample encode the same CDR3. The V and J genes are TRBV2 and TRBJ1-2, with D possibly matching TRBD1 (5 bases). V dropped 6 bases and J dropped 0 bases, with 11 bases sitting between them. Germline-derived CDR1 and CDR2 are SNHLY and FYNNEI. CDR3 length: 14 residues. The CDR3 spells CASSVDSSNYGYTF. The DNA of the CDR3 is TGTGCCAGCAGCGTTGACAGCTCTAACTATGGCTACACCTTC.

The chain is built from TRBV28 and TRBJ1-6; D is possibly TRBD1 (6 bases). The CDR3 loop spans 15 amino acids. CDR1 is MDHEN and CDR2 is SYDVKM in the germline V gene. V was clipped by 6 bases and J by 3 bases, with 12 bases between them. DNA of the CDR3: TGTGCCAGCAGCTCACAGGGATTCTATAATTCACCCCTCCACTTT. Protein: CASSSQGFYNSPLHF.

V gene TRBV28 combines with J gene TRBJ1-1, with D uncertain. The germline gives CDR1 MDHEN, CDR2 SYDVKM. The CDR3 has 12 amino acids. V was trimmed by 1 base and J by 8 bases, leaving 8 bases between them. CDR3 residues: CASSLYSREAFF. The CDR3, as DNA: TGTGCCAGCAGTTTATATTCCAGAGAAGCTTTCTTT.

The chain has TRBV19 and TRBJ1-4, with D possibly matching TRBD1 (6 bases). Between the trimmed V and J ends, which lost 5 bases and 5 bases, there was a span of 15 bases. The germline gives CDR1 LNHDA, CDR2 SQIVND (reference sequence). The CDR3 consists of 15 residues. CDR3 coding DNA: TGTGCCAGTAGTCCCCCGGGACACGGGAATGAAAAACTGTTTTTT. Its translation: CASSPPGHGNEKLFF. The entire variable domain, with the rest obtained from reference TRBV19 and TRBJ1-4, is as follows: DGGITQSPKYLFRKEGQNVTLSCEQNLNHDAMYWYRQDPGQGLRLIYYSQIVNDFQKGDIAEGYSVSREKKESFPLTVTSAQKNPTAFYLCASSPPGHGNEKLFFGSGTQLSVL.

The chain couples TRBV11-1 to TRBJ2-1; TRBD2 matches 11 bases. V lost 2 bases and J lost 7; bases outside the gene matches: 7. The germline CDR1 and CDR2 sequences are SGHAT and FQDESV (reference sequence). The CDR3 is made up of 16 amino acids. This CDR3 is CASSLTLASGGNEQFF. The DNA for the CDR3 is TGTGCCAGCAGCTTAACCCTGGCTAGCGGGGGGAATGAGCAGTTCTTC.

The chain employs TRBV19 and TRBJ1-3, with D hard to call. Germline CDR1 and CDR2: LNHDA and SQIVND (reference sequence). The CDR3 has 15 residues. Trimming took off 7 bases at V and 0 bases at J, with 13 bases between the two ends. CDR3 DNA sequence: TGTGCCAGTACCTATCAGAGGTACTCTGGAAACACCATATATTTT. It codes for CASTYQRYSGNTIYF.

The gene calls are TRBV5-4 and TRBJ1-2, with 8 bases fitting TRBD1. Germline V gene lookup returns CDR1 SGHNT and CDR2 YYREEE (reference sequence). J gave up 8 bases and V 4 bases, and 4 bases lay outside the gene matches. The CDR3 spans 12 residues. As DNA, the CDR3 is TGTGCCAGCAGCACGACAGGGGTAGGCTACACCTTC. Translating it yields CASSTTGVGYTF.

CDR3 sequence: CASSQGPADNEQFF. The CDR3 DNA sequence: TGCGCCAGCAGCCAAGGCCCAGCGGACAATGAGCAGTTCTTC. V is TRBV4-3 and J is TRBJ2-1; the D gene is possibly TRBD2 (5 bases). V was trimmed by 1 base and J by 5 bases, leaving 9 bases between them. This CDR3 is built from 14 residues. The V gene's germline CDR1 is LGHNA and CDR2 YSLEER.

The chain joins TRBV4-3 to TRBJ2-2; TRBD2 matches 7 bases. J lost 3 bases, V lost 4 bases, and 5 bases had no gene match. CDR3 length: 15 residues. Germline V lookup: CDR1 LGHNA, CDR2 YSLEER. The CDR3 DNA follows: TGCGCCAGCAGCCGGGAGCGGGAATACACCGGGGAGCTGTTTTTT. The encoded protein is CASSREREYTGELFF.

The chain joins TRBV5-1 to TRBJ1-2; 9 nucleotides agree with TRBD1. From germline, CDR1 is SGHRS and CDR2 YFSETQ. V shed 3 bases, J shed 8 bases, and the junction held 8 bases outside the gene matches. The CDR3 spans 14 residues. CDR3 loop: CASSSGQGYLGYTF. The DNA of the CDR3 is TGCGCCAGCAGCTCGGGACAGGGATACCTAGGCTACACCTTC. Supplemented by reference TRBV5-1 and TRBJ1-2, the full variable domain reads KAGVTQTPRYLIKTRGQQVTLSCSPISGHRSVSWYQQTPGQGLQFLFEYFSETQRNKGNFPGRFSGRQFSNSRSEMNVSTLELGDSALYLCASSSGQGYLGYTFGSGTRLTVV.